Below, 8 T cell receptor beta chains from the same sample are listed, as sequenced in a study of cytomegalovirus exposure and HLA in healthy donors. Primers for the PCR totalled 60 Vbeta and 13 Jbeta. Data came from immunoSEQ multiplex PCR; TCRdb stores just in-frame clones and leaves some out. This sample yields about 190,000 clones, of which about 80% are seen a single time; around 3% belongs to the top ten. The specimen sequenced was PBMCs. These receptors all stem from a woman in her forties or fifties in good health and CMV-seropositive.

The chain recombines TRBV7-9 with TRBJ2-1; the match to TRBD1 covers 7 bases. V shed 4 bases and J 5 bases; nucleotides not matched to a gene: 2. The CDR3 spans 13 residues. CDR1 and CDR2 (germline): SEHNR, FQNEAQ (reference sequence). CDR3 protein: CASSSGQHNEQFF. The CDR3 DNA reads TGTGCCAGCAGCTCGGGACAGCACAATGAGCAGTTCTTC. Variable domain in full (rest from reference TRBV7-9 and TRBJ2-1): DTGVSQNPRHKITKRGQNVTFRCDPISEHNRLYWYRQTLGQGPEFLTYFQNEAQLEKSRLLSDRFSAERPKGSFSTLEIQRTEQGDSAMYLCASSSGQHNEQFFGPGTRLTVL.

This clone appeared a few times. The chain is built from TRBV10-1 and TRBJ2-2, with TRBD1 identical over 7 bases. Germline loops: CDR1 WNHNN, CDR2 SYGVQD (reference sequence). V was pared by 0 bases and J by 3 bases, with 7 bases of the junction left unmatched. The CDR3 is made up of 17 amino acids. CDR3 sequence reads: CASSESRWQGDTGELFF. CDR3 nucleotide sequence: TGCGCCAGCAGTGAGTCGCGGTGGCAGGGGGACACCGGGGAGCTGTTTTTT.

As regards this clone: A read error may account for a junction end that differs from germline. The sample carries other DNA sequences with the same CDR3. This chain links TRBV30 with TRBJ2-7, with D uncertain. This CDR3 region has 11 residues. Germline V lookup: CDR1 GTSNPN, CDR2 SVGIG (reference sequence). The CDR3: CAWSVAARHTF. Here the CDR3 DNA reads TGTGCCTGGAGTGTAGCTGCACGTCATACTTTC. The full variable domain, with the rest looked up from reference TRBV30 and TRBJ2-7, is SQTIHQWPATLVQPVGSPLSLECTVEGTSNPNLYWYRQAAGRGLQLLFYSVGIGQISSEVPQNLSASRPQDRQFILSSKKLLLSDSGFYLCAWSVAARHTFGPGTRLTVT.

CDR3 protein: CASSLLGAGGTEAFF. The DNA for the CDR3 is TGTGCCAGCAGTTTGTTAGGGGCAGGGGGCACTGAAGCTTTCTTT. This chain joins TRBV27 and TRBJ1-1, with TRBD1 matching over 7 bases. Germline-derived CDR1 and CDR2 are MNHEY and SMNVEV (reference sequence). This CDR3 has 15 amino acids. The J segment lost 4 bases and the V segment lost 3 bases, leaving 8 bases of the junction unmatched.

V and J are TRBV2 and TRBJ2-1, with D unresolved. The CDR3 extends over 13 amino acids. V lost 7 bases to trimming and J lost 0 bases, with 7 bases between them. In germline, CDR1 is SNHLY, CDR2 FYNNEI. CDR3 bases: TGTGCCAGCACCCCGGGCTCCTACAATGAGCAGTTCTTC. As protein: CASTPGSYNEQFF. The variable domain in full, with the rest retrieved from reference TRBV2 and TRBJ2-1, is EPEVTQTPSHQVTQMGQEVILRCVPISNHLYFYWYRQILGQKVEFLVSFYNNEISEKSEIFDDQFSVERPDGSNFTLKIRSTKLEDSAMYFCASTPGSYNEQFFGPGTRLTVL.

This clone was recorded only once. The V gene is TRBV28, the J gene TRBJ1-4; a possible D gene is TRBD1 (5 bases). V lost 6 bases to trimming and J lost 2 bases, with 10 bases between them. The germline V gene encodes CDR1 MDHEN and CDR2 SYDVKM. The CDR3 has 14 residues. In nucleotides, the CDR3 is TGTGCCAGCAGCCAGACAGATACTAATGAAAAACTGTTTTTT. Its protein is CASSQTDTNEKLFF.

The chain carries TRBV5-1 and TRBJ2-3; tentative D call: TRBD2 (7 bases). Germline V CDR1 and CDR2: SGHRS, YFSETQ. The germline V and J ends were trimmed by 4 bases and 7 bases, with 19 bases remaining between them. The CDR3 extends over 15 amino acids. CDR3: CASSGGAYSRNTQYF. In nucleotides, the CDR3 is TGCGCCAGCAGCGGGGGGGCCTATTCTCGAAATACGCAGTATTTT.

The V gene is TRBV6-5, the J gene TRBJ2-2, with D maybe TRBD2 (6 bases). V gave up 7 bases and J gave up 6 bases, with 15 bases separating them. Germline CDR1 MNHEY, CDR2 SVGAGI. This CDR3 has 14 amino acids. The CDR3 nucleotides are TGTGCCAGCACCCCGTACTGGGAGGCCGGGGAGCTGTTTTTT. It translates to CASTPYWEAGELFF.